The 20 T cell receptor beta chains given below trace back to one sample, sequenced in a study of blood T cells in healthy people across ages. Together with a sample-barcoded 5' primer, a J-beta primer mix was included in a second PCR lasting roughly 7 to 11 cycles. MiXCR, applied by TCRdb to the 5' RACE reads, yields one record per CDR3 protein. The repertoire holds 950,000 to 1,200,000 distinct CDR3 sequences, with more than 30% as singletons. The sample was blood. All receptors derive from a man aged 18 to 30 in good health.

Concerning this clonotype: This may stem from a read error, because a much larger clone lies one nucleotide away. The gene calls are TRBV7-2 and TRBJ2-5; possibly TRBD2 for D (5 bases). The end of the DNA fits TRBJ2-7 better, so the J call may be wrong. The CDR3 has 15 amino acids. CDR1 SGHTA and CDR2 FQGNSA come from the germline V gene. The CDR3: CASAKSGLSRYEQYF. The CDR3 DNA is TGTGCCAGCGCCAAGTCCGGACTTTCCAGATACGAGCAGTACTTC.

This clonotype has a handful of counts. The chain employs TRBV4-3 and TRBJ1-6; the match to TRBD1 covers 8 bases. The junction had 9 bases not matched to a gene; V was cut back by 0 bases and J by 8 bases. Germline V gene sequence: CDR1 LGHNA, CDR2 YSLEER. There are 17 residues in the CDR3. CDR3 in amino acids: CASSQDRHRGSDSPLHF. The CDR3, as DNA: TGCGCCAGCAGCCAAGATCGGCACAGGGGGTCGGATTCACCCCTCCACTTT.

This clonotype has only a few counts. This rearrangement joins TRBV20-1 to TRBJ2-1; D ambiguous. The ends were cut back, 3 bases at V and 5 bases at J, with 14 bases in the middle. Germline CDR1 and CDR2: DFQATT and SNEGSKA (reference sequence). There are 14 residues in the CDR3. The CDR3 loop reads CSARFGPADNEQFF. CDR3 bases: TGCAGTGCTAGGTTTGGGCCTGCCGACAATGAGCAGTTCTTC.

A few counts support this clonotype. This chain's CDR3 is CASGFQWTEAFF. The CDR3 bases are TGTGCTAGTGGTTTTCAATGGACTGAAGCTTTCTTT. V is TRBV12-5 and J is TRBJ1-1; no clear D gene. Germline CDR1 reads LGHNT; CDR2 reads FRNRAP. The CDR3 has 12 residues. Trimming pared 3 bases from V and 5 bases from J, leaving 7 bases between.

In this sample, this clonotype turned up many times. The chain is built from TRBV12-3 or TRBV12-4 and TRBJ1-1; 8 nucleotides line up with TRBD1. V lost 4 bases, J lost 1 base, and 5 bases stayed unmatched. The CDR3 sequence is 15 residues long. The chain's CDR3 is CASSYQTGENTEAFF. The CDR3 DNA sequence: TGTGCCAGCAGTTACCAGACAGGGGAGAACACTGAAGCTTTCTTT.

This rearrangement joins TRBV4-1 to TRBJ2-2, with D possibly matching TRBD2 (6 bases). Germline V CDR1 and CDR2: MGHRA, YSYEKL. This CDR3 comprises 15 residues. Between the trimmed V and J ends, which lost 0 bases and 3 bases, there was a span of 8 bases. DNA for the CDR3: TGCGCCAGCAGCCAAGAGGGGGGTTACACCGGGGAGCTGTTTTTT. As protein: CASSQEGGYTGELFF.

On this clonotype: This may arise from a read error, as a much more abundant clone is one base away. The CDR3 DNA sequence: TGTGCCAGCAGTTTAACCCACAATGAGCAGTTCTTC. This translates into CASSLTHNEQFF. This chain uses TRBV28 with TRBJ2-1, with no clear D. CDR1 and CDR2 (germline): MDHEN, SYDVKM. Trimming took 2 bases from V and 5 from J, leaving 4 bases between them. CDR3 size: 12 residues.

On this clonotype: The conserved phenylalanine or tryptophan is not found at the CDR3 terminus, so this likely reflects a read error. CDR3 sequence (DNA): TGTGCCATCAGTGAAGGCACAGGGTTGTACGAGCAGTACTTA. Protein sequence: CAISEGTGLYEQYL. The chain recombines TRBV10-3 with TRBJ2-7; D is possibly TRBD1 (6 bases). Trimming took off 3 bases at V and 4 bases at J, with 13 bases between the two ends. CDR1 and CDR2 (germline): ENHRY, SYGVKD. This CDR3 is 14 amino acids long.

The CDR3 sequence is CSAREDRNNEQFF. CDR3 sequence (DNA): TGCAGTGCTAGAGAGGACAGAAACAATGAGCAGTTCTTC. The chain is built from TRBV20-1 and TRBJ2-1; D possibly corresponds to TRBD1 (6 bases). This CDR3 is 13 amino acids long. Germline CDR1 and CDR2: DFQATT and SNEGSKA (reference sequence). Trimming stripped 0 bases from V and 5 bases from J, with 8 bases between.

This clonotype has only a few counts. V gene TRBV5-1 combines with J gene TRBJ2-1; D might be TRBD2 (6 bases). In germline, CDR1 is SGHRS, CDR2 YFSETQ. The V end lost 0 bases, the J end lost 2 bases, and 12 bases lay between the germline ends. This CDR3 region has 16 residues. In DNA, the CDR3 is TGCGCCAGCAGCTTGGTCGCTAGCGTGGCCTACAATGAGCAGTTCTTC. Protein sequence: CASSLVASVAYNEQFF.

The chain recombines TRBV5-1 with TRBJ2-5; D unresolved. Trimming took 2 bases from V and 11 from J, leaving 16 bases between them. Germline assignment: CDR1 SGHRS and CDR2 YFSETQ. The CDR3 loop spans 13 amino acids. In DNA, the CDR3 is TGCGCCAGCAGCTTCCGGGCAGGCAATGAGCAGTACTTC. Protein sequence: CASSFRAGNEQYF.

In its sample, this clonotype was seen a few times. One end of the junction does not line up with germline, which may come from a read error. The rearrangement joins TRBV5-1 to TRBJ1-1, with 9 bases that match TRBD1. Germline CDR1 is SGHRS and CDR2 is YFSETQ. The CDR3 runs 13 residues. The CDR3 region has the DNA TGTGCCAGCAGCTGGACAGGGGACACTGAAGCTTTCTTT. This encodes CASSWTGDTEAFF.

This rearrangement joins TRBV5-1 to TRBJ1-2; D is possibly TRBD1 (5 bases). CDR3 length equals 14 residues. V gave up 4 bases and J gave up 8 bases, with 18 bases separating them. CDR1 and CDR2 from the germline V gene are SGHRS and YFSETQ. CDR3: CASSTDSGASGYTF. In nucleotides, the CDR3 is TGCGCCAGCAGCACCGACAGTGGAGCTAGCGGCTACACCTTC.

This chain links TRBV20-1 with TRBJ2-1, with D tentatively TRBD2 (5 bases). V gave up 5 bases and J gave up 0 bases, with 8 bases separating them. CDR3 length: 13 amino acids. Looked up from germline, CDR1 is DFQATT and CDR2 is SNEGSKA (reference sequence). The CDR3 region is CSARTSSYNEQFF. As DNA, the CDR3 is TGCAGTGCTCGGACTTCCTCCTACAATGAGCAGTTCTTC.

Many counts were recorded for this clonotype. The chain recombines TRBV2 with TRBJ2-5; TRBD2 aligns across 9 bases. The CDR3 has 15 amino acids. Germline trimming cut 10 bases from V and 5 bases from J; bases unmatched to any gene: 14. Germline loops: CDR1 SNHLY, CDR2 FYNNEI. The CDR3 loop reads CAKEQTSGSGETQYF. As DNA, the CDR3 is TGTGCCAAAGAGCAGACTAGCGGCTCAGGGGAGACCCAGTACTTC.

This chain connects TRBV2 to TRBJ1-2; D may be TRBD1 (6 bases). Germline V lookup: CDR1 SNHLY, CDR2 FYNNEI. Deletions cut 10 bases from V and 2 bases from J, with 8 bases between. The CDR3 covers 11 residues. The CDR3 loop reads CANRVNYGYTF. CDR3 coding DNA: TGTGCCAACAGGGTCAACTATGGCTACACCTTC. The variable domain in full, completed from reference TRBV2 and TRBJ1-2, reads EPEVTQTPSHQVTQMGQEVILRCVPISNHLYFYWYRQILGQKVEFLVSFYNNEISEKSEIFDDQFSVERPDGSNFTLKIRSTKLEDSAMYFCANRVNYGYTFGSGTRLTVV.

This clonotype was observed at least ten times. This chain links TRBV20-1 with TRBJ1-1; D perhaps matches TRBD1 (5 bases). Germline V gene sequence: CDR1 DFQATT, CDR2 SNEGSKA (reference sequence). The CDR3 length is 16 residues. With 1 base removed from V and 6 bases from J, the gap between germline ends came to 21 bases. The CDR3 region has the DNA TGCAGTGCTAGAGCGGCTGAGGGGTCTTCGAGGGCTGAAGCTTTCTTT. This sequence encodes CSARAAEGSSRAEAFF.

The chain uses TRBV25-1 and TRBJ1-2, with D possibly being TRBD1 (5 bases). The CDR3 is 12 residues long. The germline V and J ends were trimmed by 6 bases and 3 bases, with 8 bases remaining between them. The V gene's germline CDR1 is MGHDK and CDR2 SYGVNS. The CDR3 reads CASSTGYYGYTF. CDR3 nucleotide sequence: TGTGCCAGCAGCACAGGCTACTATGGCTACACCTTC.

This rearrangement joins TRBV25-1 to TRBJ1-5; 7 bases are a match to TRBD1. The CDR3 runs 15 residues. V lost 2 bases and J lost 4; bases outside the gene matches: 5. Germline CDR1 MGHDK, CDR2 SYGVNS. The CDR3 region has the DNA TGTGCCAGCAGTGAAACGGGACAGATAAATCAGCCCCAGCATTTT. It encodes CASSETGQINQPQHF.

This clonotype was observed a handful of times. The chain's CDR3 is CSVVEGNYTF. CDR3 DNA: TGCAGCGTTGTAGAGGGGAACTACACCTTC. This chain links TRBV29-1 with TRBJ1-2; tentative D call: TRBD1 (5 bases). Trimming left V 4 bases short and J 10 bases short, with 10 bases between. CDR1 is SQVTM, CDR2 ANQGSEA, per germline. The CDR3 is 10 residues long.